This T cell receptor beta chain is from a study of T-cell reconstitution after alpha-beta-depleted transplantation in children. Study results and limitations: T cells produced anew were the main source of T-cell counts and diversity one year after transplant. Some patients owed their high day-60 TCRbeta diversity to surviving recipient T cells and thymic progenitors.

The library targeted TCRbeta and was prepared with unique molecular identifiers. From the PCR reads, TCRdb called clonotypes with MiXCR, one entry per CDR3 protein. This sample has approximately 520,000 distinct CDR3 sequences, with approximately 10% found just once. Germline-derived CDR1 and CDR2 are MNHEY and SVGAGI. The germline V and J ends were trimmed by 4 bases and 8 bases, with 11 bases remaining between them. The CDR3 length is 12 residues. This clonotype was seen ten or more times. Its antigen is not identified. The chain has TRBV6-5 and TRBJ1-2; D uncertain. The sequences come from PBMCs, mostly from graft donor cells, collected 180 days after TCRalphabeta/CD19-depleted stem cell transplant. The clonotype originates from a female patient between 2 and 15 years old who had a stem cell transplant for aplastic anemia, so the T cells may come from the graft donor. CDR3 sequence reads: CASSSSFGGYTF. DNA for the CDR3: TGTGCCAGCAGTTCGTCTTTCGGGGGCTACACCTTC.